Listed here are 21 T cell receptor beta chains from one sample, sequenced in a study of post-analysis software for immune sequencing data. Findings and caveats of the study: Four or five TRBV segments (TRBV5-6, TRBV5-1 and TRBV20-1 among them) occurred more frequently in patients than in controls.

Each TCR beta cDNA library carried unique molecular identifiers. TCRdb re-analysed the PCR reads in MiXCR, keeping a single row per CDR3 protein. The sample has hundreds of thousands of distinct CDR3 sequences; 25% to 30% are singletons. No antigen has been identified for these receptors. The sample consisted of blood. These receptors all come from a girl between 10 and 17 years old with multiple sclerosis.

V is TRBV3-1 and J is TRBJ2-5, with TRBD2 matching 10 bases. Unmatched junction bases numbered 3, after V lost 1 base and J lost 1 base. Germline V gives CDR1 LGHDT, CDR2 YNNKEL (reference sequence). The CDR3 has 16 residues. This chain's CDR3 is CASSQGLAGRQETQYF. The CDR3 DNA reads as TGTGCCAGCAGCCAAGGACTAGCGGGCCGCCAAGAGACCCAGTACTTC.

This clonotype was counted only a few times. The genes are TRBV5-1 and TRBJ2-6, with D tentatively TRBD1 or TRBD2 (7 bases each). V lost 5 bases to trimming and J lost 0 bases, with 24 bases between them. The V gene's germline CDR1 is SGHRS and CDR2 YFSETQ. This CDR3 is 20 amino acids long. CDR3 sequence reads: CASSGIGGTAESSGANVLTF. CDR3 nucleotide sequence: TGCGCCAGCAGTGGTATCGGGGGGACAGCAGAAAGCTCTGGGGCCAACGTCCTGACTTTC. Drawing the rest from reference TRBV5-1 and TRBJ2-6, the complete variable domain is KAGVTQTPRYLIKTRGQQVTLSCSPISGHRSVSWYQQTPGQGLQFLFEYFSETQRNKGNFPGRFSGRQFSNSRSEMNVSTLELGDSALYLCASSGIGGTAESSGANVLTFGAGSRLTVL.

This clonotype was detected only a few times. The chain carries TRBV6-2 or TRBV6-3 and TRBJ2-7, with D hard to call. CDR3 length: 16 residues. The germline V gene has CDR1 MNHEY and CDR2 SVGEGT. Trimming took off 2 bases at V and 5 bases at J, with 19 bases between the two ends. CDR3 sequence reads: CASSYRQYPPLDEQYF. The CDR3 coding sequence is TGTGCCAGCAGTTACCGGCAGTACCCACCTCTCGACGAGCAGTACTTC.

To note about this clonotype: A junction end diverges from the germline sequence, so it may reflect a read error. The CDR3 protein is CTSSLDRNSPLHF. In nucleotides, the CDR3 is TGTACCAGCAGCTTAGATCGAAATTCACCCCTCCACTTT. The rearrangement joins TRBV11-2 to TRBJ1-6; D not resolved. CDR3 size: 13 residues. In germline, CDR1 is SGHAT, CDR2 FQNNGV.

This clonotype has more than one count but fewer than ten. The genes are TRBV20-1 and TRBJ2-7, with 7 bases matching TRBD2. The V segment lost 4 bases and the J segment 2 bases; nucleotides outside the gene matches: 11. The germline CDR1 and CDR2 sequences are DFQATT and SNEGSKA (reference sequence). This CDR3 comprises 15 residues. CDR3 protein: CSATLAGEWAYEQYF. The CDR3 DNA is TGCAGTGCTACCCTGGCGGGAGAGTGGGCCTACGAGCAGTACTTC.

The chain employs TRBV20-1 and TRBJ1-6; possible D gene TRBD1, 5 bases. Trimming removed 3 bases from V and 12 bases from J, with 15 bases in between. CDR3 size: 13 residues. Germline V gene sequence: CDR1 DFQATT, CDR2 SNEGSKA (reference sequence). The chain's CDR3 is CSARGPREGPLHF. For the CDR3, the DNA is TGCAGTGCTAGGGGGCCCAGGGAGGGACCCCTCCACTTT.

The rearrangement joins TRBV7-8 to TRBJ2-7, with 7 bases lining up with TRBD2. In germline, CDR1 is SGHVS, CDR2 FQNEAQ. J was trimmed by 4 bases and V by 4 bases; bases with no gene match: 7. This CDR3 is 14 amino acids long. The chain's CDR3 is CASSSRLAAYEQYF. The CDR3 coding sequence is TGTGCCAGCAGCTCGAGGCTAGCGGCATACGAGCAGTACTTC.

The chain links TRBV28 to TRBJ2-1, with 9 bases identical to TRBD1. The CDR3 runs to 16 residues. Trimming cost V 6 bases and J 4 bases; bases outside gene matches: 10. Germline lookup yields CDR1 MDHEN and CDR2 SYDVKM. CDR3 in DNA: TGTGCCAGCAGAACCCTCTGGGACAGGGCATACAATGAGCAGTTCTTC. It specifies CASRTLWDRAYNEQFF.

As DNA, the CDR3 is TGTGCCAGCTCGGTCTTACAGGGGGGCGGCGATGAGCAGTTCTTC. Translating gives CASSVLQGGGDEQFF. The chain uses TRBV28 and TRBJ2-1, with 8 bases that match TRBD1. With V trimmed by 8 bases and J by 8 bases, 14 bases remained unmatched. Germline CDR1 is MDHEN and CDR2 is SYDVKM. This CDR3 is built from 15 residues.

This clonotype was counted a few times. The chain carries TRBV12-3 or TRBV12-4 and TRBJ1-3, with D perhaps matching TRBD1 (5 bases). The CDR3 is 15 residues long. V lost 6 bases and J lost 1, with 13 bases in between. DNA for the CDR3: TGTGCCAGCAGGCTCGGGACGTCATCTGGAAACACCATATATTTT. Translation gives CASRLGTSSGNTIYF.

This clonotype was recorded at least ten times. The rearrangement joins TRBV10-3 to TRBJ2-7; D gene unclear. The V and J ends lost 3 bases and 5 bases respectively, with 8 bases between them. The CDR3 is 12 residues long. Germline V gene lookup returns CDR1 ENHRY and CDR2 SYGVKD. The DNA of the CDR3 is TGTGCCATCAGTGACTTGAGCGACGAGCAGTACTTC. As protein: CAISDLSDEQYF.

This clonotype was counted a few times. The CDR3 region is CASSLAGLAGGHEQYF. In DNA, the CDR3 is TGCGCCAGCAGCTTGGCGGGGCTAGCGGGAGGTCACGAGCAGTACTTC. The rearrangement links TRBV5-1 to TRBJ2-7; 11 bases are shared with TRBD2. With 0 bases clipped from V and 5 bases from J, the junction kept 7 bases outside the gene matches. CDR1 is SGHRS and CDR2 is YFSETQ in the germline V gene. The CDR3 is made up of 16 amino acids.

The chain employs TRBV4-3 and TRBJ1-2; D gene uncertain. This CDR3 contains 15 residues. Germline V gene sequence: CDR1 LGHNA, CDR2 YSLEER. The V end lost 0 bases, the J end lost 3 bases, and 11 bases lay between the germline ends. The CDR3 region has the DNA TGCGCCAGCAGCCAAGATCGGAGTCTCCACTATGGCTACACCTTC. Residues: CASSQDRSLHYGYTF.

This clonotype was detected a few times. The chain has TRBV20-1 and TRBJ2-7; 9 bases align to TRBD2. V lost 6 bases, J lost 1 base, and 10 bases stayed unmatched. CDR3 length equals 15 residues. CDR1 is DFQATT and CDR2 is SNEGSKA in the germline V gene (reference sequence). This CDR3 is CSAPPALAGSYEQYF. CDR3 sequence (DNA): TGCAGTGCCCCTCCGGCCCTAGCGGGATCCTACGAGCAGTACTTC.

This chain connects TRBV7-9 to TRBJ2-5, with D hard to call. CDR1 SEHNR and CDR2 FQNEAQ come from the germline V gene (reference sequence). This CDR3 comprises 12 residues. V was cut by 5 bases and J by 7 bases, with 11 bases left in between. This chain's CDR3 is CASSHEEVTQYF. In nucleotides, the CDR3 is TGTGCCAGCAGCCATGAAGAGGTGACCCAGTACTTC.

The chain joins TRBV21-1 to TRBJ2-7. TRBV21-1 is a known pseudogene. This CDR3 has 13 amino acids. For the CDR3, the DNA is TGTGCCAGCAGCAATGCCGGCACTTCTCGGGGGTACTTC. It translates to CASSNAGTSRGYF.

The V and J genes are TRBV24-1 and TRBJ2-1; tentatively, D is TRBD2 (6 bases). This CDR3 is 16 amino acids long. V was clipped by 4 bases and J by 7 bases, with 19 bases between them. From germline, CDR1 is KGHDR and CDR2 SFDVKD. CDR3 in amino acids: CATSDRTVHRGNEQFF. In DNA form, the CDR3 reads TGTGCCACCAGTGACCGCACCGTCCACCGGGGGAATGAGCAGTTCTTC.

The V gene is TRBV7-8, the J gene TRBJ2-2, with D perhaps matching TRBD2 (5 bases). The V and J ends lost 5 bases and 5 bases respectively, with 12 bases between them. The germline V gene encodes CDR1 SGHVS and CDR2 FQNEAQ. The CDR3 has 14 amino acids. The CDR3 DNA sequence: TGTGCCAGCAGCCCCCCACTAGTGACCGGGGAGCTGTTTTTT. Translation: CASSPPLVTGELFF.

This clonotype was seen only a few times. CDR3 sequence (DNA): TGTGCCGTAGGGCGGCCGGGGGAGACCCAGTACTTC. This encodes CAVGRPGETQYF. This sequence joins TRBV10-3 and TRBJ2-5; TRBD2 is a possible D gene (5 bases). V was pared by 11 bases and J by 5 bases, with 15 bases between. Germline V gives CDR1 ENHRY, CDR2 SYGVKD. The CDR3 is 12 residues long.

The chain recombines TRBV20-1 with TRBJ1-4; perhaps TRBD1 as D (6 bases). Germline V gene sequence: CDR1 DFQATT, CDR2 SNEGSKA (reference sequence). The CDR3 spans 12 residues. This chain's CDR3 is CRAGRQDEKLFF. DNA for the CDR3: TGCAGGGCTGGGAGACAGGACGAAAAACTGTTTTTT.

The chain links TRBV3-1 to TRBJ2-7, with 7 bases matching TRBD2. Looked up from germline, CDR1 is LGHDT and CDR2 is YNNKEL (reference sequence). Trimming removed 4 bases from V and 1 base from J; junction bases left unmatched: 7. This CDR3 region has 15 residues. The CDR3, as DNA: TGTGCCAGCAGCCGAGCCCCTAGCGGATCCTACGAGCAGTACTTC. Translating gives CASSRAPSGSYEQYF.